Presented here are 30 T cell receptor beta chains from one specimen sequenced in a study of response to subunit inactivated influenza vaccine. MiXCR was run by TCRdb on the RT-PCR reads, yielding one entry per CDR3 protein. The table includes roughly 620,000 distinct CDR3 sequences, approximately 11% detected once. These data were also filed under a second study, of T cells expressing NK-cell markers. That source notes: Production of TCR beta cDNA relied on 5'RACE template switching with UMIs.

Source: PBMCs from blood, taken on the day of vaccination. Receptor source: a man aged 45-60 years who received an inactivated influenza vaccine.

Here the CDR3 reads CASSKGVQAAARDTQYF. CDR3 nucleotide sequence: TGTGCCAGCAGCAAAGGGGTCCAGGCCGCGGCTAGAGATACGCAGTATTTT. The rearrangement uses TRBV21-1 and TRBJ2-3; no check of the table's D call, TRBD2, against the DNA was made. TRBV21-1 is listed as a pseudogene. The CDR3 spans 17 residues.

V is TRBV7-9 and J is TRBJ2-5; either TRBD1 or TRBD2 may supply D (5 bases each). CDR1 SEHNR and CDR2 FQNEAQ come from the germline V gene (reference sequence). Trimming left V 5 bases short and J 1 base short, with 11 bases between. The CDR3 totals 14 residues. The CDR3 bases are TGTGCCAGCAGCCGGGACCCCGGCCAAGAGACCCAGTACTTC. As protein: CASSRDPGQETQYF.

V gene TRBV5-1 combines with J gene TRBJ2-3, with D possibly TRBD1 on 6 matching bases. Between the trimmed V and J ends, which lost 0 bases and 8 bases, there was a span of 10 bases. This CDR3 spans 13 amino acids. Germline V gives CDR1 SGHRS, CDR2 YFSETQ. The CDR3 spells CASSLVQGCTQYF. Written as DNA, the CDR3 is TGCGCCAGCAGCTTGGTACAGGGATGTACGCAGTATTTT.

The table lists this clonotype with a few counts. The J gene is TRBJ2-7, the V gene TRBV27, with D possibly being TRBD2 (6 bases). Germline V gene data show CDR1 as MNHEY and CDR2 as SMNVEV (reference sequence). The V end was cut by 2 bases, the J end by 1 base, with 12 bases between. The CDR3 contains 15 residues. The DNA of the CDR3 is TGTGCCAGCAGTTTAGTGGGGGGAAGGTCCTACGAGCAGTACTTC. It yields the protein CASSLVGGRSYEQYF.

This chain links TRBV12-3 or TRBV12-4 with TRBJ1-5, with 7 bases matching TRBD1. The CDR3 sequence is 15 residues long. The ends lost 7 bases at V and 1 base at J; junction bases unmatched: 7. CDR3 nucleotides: TGTGCCAGCACCAGATCAGGGGGGAGCAATCAGCCCCAGCATTTT. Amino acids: CASTRSGGSNQPQHF.

The CDR3 reads CASSLPSGGLTEAFF. In DNA form, the CDR3 reads TGCGCCAGCAGCCTGCCGTCAGGGGGGCTCACTGAAGCTTTCTTT. The chain joins TRBV4-1 to TRBJ1-1; 7 nucleotides line up with TRBD1. The CDR3 is 15 residues long. V was pared by 4 bases and J by 4 bases, with 9 bases of the junction left unmatched. CDR1 is MGHRA, CDR2 YSYEKL, per germline.

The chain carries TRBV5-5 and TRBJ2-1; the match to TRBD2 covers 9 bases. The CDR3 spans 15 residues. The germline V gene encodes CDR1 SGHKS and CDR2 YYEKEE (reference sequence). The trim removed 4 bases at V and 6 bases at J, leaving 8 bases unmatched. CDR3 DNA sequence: TGTGCCAGCAGCCTAATAGCGGGAGTGGGCAATGAGCAGTTCTTC. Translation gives CASSLIAGVGNEQFF.

CDR3 sequence reads: CASSQVVAANTGELFF. In DNA, the CDR3 is TGCGCCAGCAGCCAAGTCGTAGCGGCGAACACCGGGGAGCTGTTTTTT. The gene calls are TRBV4-1 and TRBJ2-2, with D perhaps matching TRBD2 (6 bases). Trimming took 1 base from V and 0 from J, leaving 9 bases between them. Germline lookup yields CDR1 MGHRA and CDR2 YSYEKL. The CDR3 loop spans 16 amino acids.

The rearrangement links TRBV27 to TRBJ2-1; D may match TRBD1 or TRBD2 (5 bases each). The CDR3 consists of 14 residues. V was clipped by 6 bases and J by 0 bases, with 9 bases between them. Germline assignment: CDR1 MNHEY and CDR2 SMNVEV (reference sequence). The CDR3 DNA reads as TGTGCCAGCAGGGGGGTCAGCTCCTACAATGAGCAGTTCTTC. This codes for CASRGVSSYNEQFF.

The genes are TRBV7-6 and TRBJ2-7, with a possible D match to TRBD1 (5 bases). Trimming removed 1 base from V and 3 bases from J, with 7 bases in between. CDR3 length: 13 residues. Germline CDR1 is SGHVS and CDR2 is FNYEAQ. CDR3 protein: CASSLEQDYEQYF. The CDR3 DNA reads TGTGCCAGCAGCTTAGAACAGGACTACGAGCAGTACTTC.

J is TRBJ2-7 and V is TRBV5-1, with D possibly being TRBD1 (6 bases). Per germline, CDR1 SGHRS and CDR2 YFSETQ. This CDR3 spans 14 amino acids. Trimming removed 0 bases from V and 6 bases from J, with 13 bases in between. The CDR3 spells CASSLDSGDGEQYF. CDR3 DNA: TGCGCCAGCAGCTTGGACTCAGGGGATGGCGAGCAGTACTTC.

The CDR3 coding sequence is TGCGCCACCACCCGGGGGGGTTCGGGCTACAATGAGCAGTTCTTC. Translation gives CATTRGGSGYNEQFF. This sequence joins TRBV5-1 and TRBJ2-1; TRBD2 aligns across 8 bases. J gave up 3 bases and V 9 bases, and 11 bases lay outside the gene matches. Germline values: CDR1 SGHRS, CDR2 YFSETQ. This CDR3 is 15 amino acids long.

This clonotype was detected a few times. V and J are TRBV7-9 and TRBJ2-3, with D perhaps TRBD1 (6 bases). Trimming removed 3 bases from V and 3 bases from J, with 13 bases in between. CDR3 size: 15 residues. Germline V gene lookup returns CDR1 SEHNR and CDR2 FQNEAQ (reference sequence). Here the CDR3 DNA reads TGTGCCAGCAGCTTCCAGACAGGATCGACAGATACGCAGTATTTT. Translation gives CASSFQTGSTDTQYF.

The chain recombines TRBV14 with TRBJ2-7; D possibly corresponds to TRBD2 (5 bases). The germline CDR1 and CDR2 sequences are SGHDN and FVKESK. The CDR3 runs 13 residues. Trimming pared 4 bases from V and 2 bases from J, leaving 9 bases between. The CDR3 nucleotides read TGTGCCAGCAGCCGGACTGATACCTACGAGCAGTACTTC. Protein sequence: CASSRTDTYEQYF.

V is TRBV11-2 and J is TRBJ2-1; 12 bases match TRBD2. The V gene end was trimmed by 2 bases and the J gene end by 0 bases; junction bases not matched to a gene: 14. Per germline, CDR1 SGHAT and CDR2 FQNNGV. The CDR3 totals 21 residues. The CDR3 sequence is CASSLPRTSGALLSSYNEQFF. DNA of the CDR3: TGTGCCAGCAGCTTACCCCGGACTAGCGGGGCGCTCCTGAGCTCCTACAATGAGCAGTTCTTC.

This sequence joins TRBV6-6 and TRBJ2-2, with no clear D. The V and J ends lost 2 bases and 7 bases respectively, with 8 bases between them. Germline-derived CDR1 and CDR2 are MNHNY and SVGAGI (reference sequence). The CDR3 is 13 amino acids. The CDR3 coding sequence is TGTGCCAGCAGTTACAGGGATGGCGGGGAGCTGTTTTTT. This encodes CASSYRDGGELFF.

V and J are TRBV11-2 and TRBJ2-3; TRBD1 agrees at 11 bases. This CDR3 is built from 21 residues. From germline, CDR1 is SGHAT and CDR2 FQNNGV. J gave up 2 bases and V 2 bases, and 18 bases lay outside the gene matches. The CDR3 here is CASSLYPDRGRSLTHTDTQYF. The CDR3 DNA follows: TGTGCCAGCAGCTTATACCCGGACAGGGGGCGATCGCTAACTCACACAGATACGCAGTATTTT.

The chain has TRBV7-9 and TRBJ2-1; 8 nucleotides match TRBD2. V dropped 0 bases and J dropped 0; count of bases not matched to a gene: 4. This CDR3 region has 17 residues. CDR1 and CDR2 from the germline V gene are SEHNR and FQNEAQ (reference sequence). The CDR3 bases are TGTGCCAGCAGCTTAGCGGGGAGCGGGAGCTCCTACAATGAGCAGTTCTTC. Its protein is CASSLAGSGSSYNEQFF.

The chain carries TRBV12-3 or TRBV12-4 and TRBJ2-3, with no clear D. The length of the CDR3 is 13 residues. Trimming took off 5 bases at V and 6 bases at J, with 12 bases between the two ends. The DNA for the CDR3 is TGTGCCAGCAGTCGGGCCTCTATTGATACGCAGTATTTT. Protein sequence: CASSRASIDTQYF.

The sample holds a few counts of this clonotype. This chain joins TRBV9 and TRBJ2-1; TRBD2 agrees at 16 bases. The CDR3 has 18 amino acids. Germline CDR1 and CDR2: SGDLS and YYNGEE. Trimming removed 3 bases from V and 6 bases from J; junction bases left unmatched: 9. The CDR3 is CASSAIPGLAGGTNEQFF. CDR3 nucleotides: TGTGCCAGCAGCGCAATTCCGGGACTAGCGGGAGGGACCAATGAGCAGTTCTTC.

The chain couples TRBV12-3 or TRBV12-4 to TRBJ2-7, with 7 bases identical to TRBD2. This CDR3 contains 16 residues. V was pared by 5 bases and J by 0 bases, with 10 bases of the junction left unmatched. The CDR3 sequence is CASSPSGGGGSYEQYF. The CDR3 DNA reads TGTGCCAGCAGTCCCTCCGGTGGGGGGGGCTCCTACGAGCAGTACTTC.

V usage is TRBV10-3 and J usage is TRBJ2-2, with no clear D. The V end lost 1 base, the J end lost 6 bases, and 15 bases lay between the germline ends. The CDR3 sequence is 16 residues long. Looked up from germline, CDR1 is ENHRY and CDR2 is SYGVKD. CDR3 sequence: CAISEFGDPISGELFF. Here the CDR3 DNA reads TGTGCCATCAGTGAGTTTGGGGATCCGATCTCCGGGGAGCTGTTTTTT.

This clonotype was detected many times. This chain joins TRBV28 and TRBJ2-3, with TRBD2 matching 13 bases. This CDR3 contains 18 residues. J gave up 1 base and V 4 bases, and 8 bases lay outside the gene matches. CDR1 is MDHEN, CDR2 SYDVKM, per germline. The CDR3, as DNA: TGTGCCAGCAGTTCGGGACTAGCGGGATTTCTTGGCACAGATACGCAGTATTTT. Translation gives CASSSGLAGFLGTDTQYF.

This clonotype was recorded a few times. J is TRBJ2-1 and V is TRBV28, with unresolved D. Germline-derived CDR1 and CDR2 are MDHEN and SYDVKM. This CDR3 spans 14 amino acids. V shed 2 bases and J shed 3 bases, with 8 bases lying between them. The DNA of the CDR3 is TGTGCCAGCAGTTTAAATGCCCACTACAATGAGCAGTTCTTC. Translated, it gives CASSLNAHYNEQFF.

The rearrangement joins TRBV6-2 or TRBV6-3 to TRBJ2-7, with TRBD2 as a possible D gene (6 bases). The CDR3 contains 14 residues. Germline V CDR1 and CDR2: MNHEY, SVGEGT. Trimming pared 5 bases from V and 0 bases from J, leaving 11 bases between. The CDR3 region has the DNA TGTGCCAGCAGTAAGGGACTGGGCTCCTACGAGCAGTACTTC. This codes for CASSKGLGSYEQYF.

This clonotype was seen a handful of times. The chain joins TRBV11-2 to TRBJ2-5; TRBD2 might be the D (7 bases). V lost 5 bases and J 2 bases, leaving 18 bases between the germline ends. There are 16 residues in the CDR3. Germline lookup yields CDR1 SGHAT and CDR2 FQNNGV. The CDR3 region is CASSLLPGEGQETQYF. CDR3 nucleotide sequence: TGTGCCAGCAGCCTCCTTCCAGGGGAGGGACAAGAGACCCAGTACTTC.

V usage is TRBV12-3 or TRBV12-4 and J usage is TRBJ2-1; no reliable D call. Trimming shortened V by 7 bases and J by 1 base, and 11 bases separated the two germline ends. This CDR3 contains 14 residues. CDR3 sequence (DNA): TGTGCCAGCACCCCCACCACGTCCTACAATGAGCAGTTCTTC. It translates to CASTPTTSYNEQFF.

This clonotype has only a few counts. CDR3 nucleotides: TGTGCCAGCAGCTTAGCGGACATAGGGCCCAATGAGCAGTTCTTC. Encoded protein: CASSLADIGPNEQFF. This sequence joins TRBV7-2 and TRBJ2-1; maybe TRBD1 (5 bases). Germline V gene lookup returns CDR1 SGHTA and CDR2 FQGNSA. Trimming took 0 bases from V and 6 from J, leaving 12 bases between them. The CDR3 covers 15 residues.

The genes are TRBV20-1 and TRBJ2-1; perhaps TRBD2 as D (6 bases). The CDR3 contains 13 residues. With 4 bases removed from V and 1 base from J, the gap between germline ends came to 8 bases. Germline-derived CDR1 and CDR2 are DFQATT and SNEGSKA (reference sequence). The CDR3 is CSAIAASYNEQFF. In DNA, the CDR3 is TGCAGTGCTATAGCGGCTTCCTACAATGAGCAGTTCTTC.

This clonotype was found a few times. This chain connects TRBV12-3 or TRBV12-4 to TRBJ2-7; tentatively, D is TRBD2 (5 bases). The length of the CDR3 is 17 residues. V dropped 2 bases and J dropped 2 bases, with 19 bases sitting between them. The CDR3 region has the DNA TGTGCCAGCAGTTTAAAGACCGTTCTCCAGCGGACCTACGAGCAGTACTTC. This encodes CASSLKTVLQRTYEQYF.